One and the same sample provided the 18 T cell receptor beta chains below, sequenced in a study of neurological immune-mediated disorders. TCRdb recomputed calls from the 5' RACE reads with MiXCR, one row per CDR3 protein. This table has some 57,000 distinct CDR3 sequences, 3% to 4% appearing once. Input material: PBMCs. These TCRs come from an older woman with multiple sclerosis.

This clonotype showed up many times. The chain couples TRBV3-1 to TRBJ2-7; the D is unclear. This CDR3 is 11 amino acids long. Germline values: CDR1 LGHDT, CDR2 YNNKEL (reference sequence). V gave up 2 bases and J gave up 6 bases, with 5 bases separating them. DNA for the CDR3: TGTGCCAGCAGCCAATCAAGCGAGCAGTACTTC. It yields the protein CASSQSSEQYF.

This clonotype was seen ten or more times. The CDR3 protein is CASSFRLAGGLRGTGELFF. The DNA of the CDR3 is TGTGCCAGCAGTTTCAGACTAGCGGGGGGGCTCCGTGGAACCGGGGAGCTGTTTTTT. V and J are TRBV12-3 or TRBV12-4 and TRBJ2-2, with 14 positions matching TRBD2. Germline trimming cut 3 bases from V and 5 bases from J; bases unmatched to any gene: 11. This CDR3 contains 19 residues.

This clonotype was found many times. The chain uses TRBV20-1 and TRBJ2-3, with 7 bases fitting TRBD2. With V trimmed by 0 bases and J by 6 bases, 6 bases remained unmatched. The CDR3 loop spans 14 amino acids. In germline, CDR1 is DFQATT, CDR2 SNEGSKA (reference sequence). Written as DNA, the CDR3 is TGCAGTGCTAGAGATGGGGAGGGAGCGGATACGCAGTATTTT. It specifies CSARDGEGADTQYF.

The table lists this clonotype with many counts. The chain carries TRBV4-2 and TRBJ1-2; no clear D gene. The CDR3 is 13 amino acids. V shed 1 base and J shed 3 bases, with 6 bases lying between them. Germline V lookup: CDR1 LGHNA, CDR2 YNFKEQ. This CDR3 is CASSQGQYYGYTF. In DNA, the CDR3 is TGTGCCAGCAGCCAAGGGCAGTACTATGGCTACACCTTC.

This clonotype was seen at least ten times. The genes are TRBV5-1 and TRBJ1-4, with 9 bases identical to TRBD1. J was trimmed by 6 bases and V by 7 bases; bases with no gene match: 4. This CDR3 region has 13 residues. CDR1 SGHRS and CDR2 YFSETQ come from the germline V gene. Here the CDR3 reads CASAGQGDEKLFF. The CDR3 nucleotides are TGCGCCAGCGCGGGACAGGGAGATGAAAAACTGTTTTTT. The full variable domain, completed using reference TRBV5-1 and TRBJ1-4, is KAGVTQTPRYLIKTRGQQVTLSCSPISGHRSVSWYQQTPGQGLQFLFEYFSETQRNKGNFPGRFSGRQFSNSRSEMNVSTLELGDSALYLCASAGQGDEKLFFGSGTQLSVL.

This clonotype came up many times. The V and J genes are TRBV5-6 and TRBJ2-7, with unresolved D. CDR3 size: 13 residues. V was cut by 0 bases and J by 0 bases, with 4 bases left in between. Looked up from germline, CDR1 is SGHDT and CDR2 is YYEEEE. The CDR3, as DNA: TGTGCCAGCAGCTTGGGCTTCTCCTACGAGCAGTACTTC. This codes for CASSLGFSYEQYF.

This clonotype has at least ten counts. The CDR3 loop is CATSTARGVSYEQYF. The DNA of the CDR3 is TGTGCCACCAGCACAGCACGGGGGGTCTCCTACGAGCAGTACTTC. V gene TRBV15 combines with J gene TRBJ2-7; 7 positions agree with TRBD2. The trim removed 4 bases at V and 0 bases at J, leaving 6 bases unmatched. CDR3 length: 15 residues. Germline lookup yields CDR1 LNHNV and CDR2 YYDKDF (reference sequence).

This clonotype was observed a handful of times. A much larger clone differs by one base, so this may be a read error. V is TRBV20-1 and J is TRBJ1-1, with D possibly being TRBD1 (5 bases). Germline V lookup: CDR1 DFQATT, CDR2 SNEGSKA (reference sequence). Deletions cut 7 bases from V and 7 bases from J, with 16 bases between. This CDR3 is 12 amino acids long. The CDR3 DNA is TGCAGTGATAGTCTTGGGAGGGGTGAAGCTTTCTTT. It encodes CSDSLGRGEAFF.

In this sample, this clonotype turned up many times. The J gene is TRBJ1-1, the V gene TRBV20-1, with D hard to call. CDR1 DFQATT and CDR2 SNEGSKA come from the germline V gene (reference sequence). Trimming removed 2 bases from V and 6 bases from J, with 16 bases in between. The CDR3 is 14 residues long. The CDR3 DNA reads TGCAGTGCTAGACAGGTTGGTTCGTGGTCTGAAGCTTTCTTT. Its translation is CSARQVGSWSEAFF.

In its sample, this clonotype was seen a few times. The junction shows a germline mismatch at one end, possibly a read error. This chain joins TRBV9 and TRBJ1-1; D may be TRBD1 (6 bases). Germline CDR1 reads SGDLS; CDR2 reads YYNGEE. The CDR3 consists of 12 residues. The CDR3: CDSSTDRREAFF. The CDR3 coding sequence is TGTGACAGCAGCACGGACAGACGTGAAGCTTTCTTT.

This clonotype was found many times. J is TRBJ1-2 and V is TRBV28; no firm D call. V lost 1 base, J lost 3 bases, and 12 bases lay in between. CDR3 length: 15 residues. The germline V gene has CDR1 MDHEN and CDR2 SYDVKM. The CDR3 loop reads CASSLLNSRYYGYTF. The CDR3 coding sequence is TGTGCCAGCAGTTTATTGAACAGCCGTTACTATGGCTACACCTTC.

This clonotype showed up many times. The rearrangement joins TRBV20-1 to TRBJ1-1; unclear D gene. The CDR3 is 12 amino acids. Per germline, CDR1 DFQATT and CDR2 SNEGSKA (reference sequence). The V and J ends lost 3 bases and 8 bases respectively, with 13 bases between them. For the CDR3, the DNA is TGCAGTGCTAGGCGGCCCGCAATAGAAGCTTTCTTT. This gives the protein CSARRPAIEAFF.

This clonotype has at least ten counts. The chain has TRBV5-1 and TRBJ1-1; tentatively, D is TRBD1 (6 bases). Germline loops: CDR1 SGHRS, CDR2 YFSETQ. The CDR3 sequence is 15 residues long. Trimming shortened V by 1 base and J by 1 base, and 11 bases separated the two germline ends. Written as DNA, the CDR3 is TGCGCCAGCAGCTTGTCTGGGGGCTCGAACACTGAAGCTTTCTTT. It is translated as CASSLSGGSNTEAFF. Based on the CDR3 plus reference TRBV5-1 and TRBJ1-1, the full variable domain is KAGVTQTPRYLIKTRGQQVTLSCSPISGHRSVSWYQQTPGQGLQFLFEYFSETQRNKGNFPGRFSGRQFSNSRSEMNVSTLELGDSALYLCASSLSGGSNTEAFFGQGTRLTVV.

This clonotype was seen many times. This chain connects TRBV3-1 to TRBJ2-7; 7 bases fit TRBD1. CDR1 is LGHDT, CDR2 YNNKEL, per germline (reference sequence). The ends lost 3 bases at V and 2 bases at J; junction bases unmatched: 4. The CDR3 is 14 amino acids. As DNA, the CDR3 is TGTGCCAGCAGCCATGTAGGGACAGCCTACGAGCAGTACTTC. It yields the protein CASSHVGTAYEQYF.

This clonotype occurred many times. The chain uses TRBV5-5 and TRBJ2-7, with D unclear. The CDR3 consists of 14 residues. Germline assignment: CDR1 SGHKS and CDR2 YYEKEE (reference sequence). V gave up 4 bases and J gave up 2 bases, with 13 bases separating them. The CDR3 sequence is CASSPDHFAYEQYF. The DNA for the CDR3 is TGTGCCAGCAGCCCTGATCATTTTGCCTACGAGCAGTACTTC.

Many counts were recorded for this clonotype. V usage is TRBV11-2 and J usage is TRBJ1-6; D unclear. The CDR3 extends over 15 amino acids. Germline assignment: CDR1 SGHAT and CDR2 FQNNGV. The ends were cut back, 1 base at V and 7 bases at J, with 11 bases in the middle. CDR3 sequence (DNA): TGTGCCAGCAGCTTAGTCGCGGGCGTAAATTCACCCCTCCACTTT. Amino acid sequence: CASSLVAGVNSPLHF.

This clonotype was observed many times. The chain carries TRBV3-1 and TRBJ2-7, with D hard to call. The CDR3 runs 14 residues. Germline lookup yields CDR1 LGHDT and CDR2 YNNKEL (reference sequence). The germline V and J ends were trimmed by 1 base and 3 bases, with 10 bases remaining between them. The CDR3 region is CASSQVVGNYEQYF. The CDR3 DNA reads as TGTGCCAGCAGCCAAGTAGTGGGAAACTACGAGCAGTACTTC.

This clonotype showed up many times. This rearrangement joins TRBV4-1 to TRBJ2-3, with 13 nucleotides matching TRBD2. V lost 3 bases, J lost 2 bases, and 5 bases stayed unmatched. This CDR3 is built from 17 residues. Germline values: CDR1 MGHRA, CDR2 YSYEKL. This chain's CDR3 is CASSQRGLAGNTDTQYF. CDR3 nucleotide sequence: TGCGCCAGCAGCCAGCGGGGACTAGCGGGGAACACAGATACGCAGTATTTT.